Below, 15 T cell receptor beta chains from the same sample are listed, as sequenced in a study of metastatic and nonmetastatic thyroid tumors. TCRdb re-processed the PCR reads through MiXCR. Here the sample spans over 3,000 clones, over 35% being singletons. Before thyroid surgery, none of the patients had received any treatment. Sequenced material: tumor tissue. Receptors originate from a male donor with papillary thyroid cancer or a benign thyroid nodule (not recorded which). Some clones in this sample may be carry-over from other donors' samples.

This clone has more than one count but fewer than ten. This chain joins TRBV6-2 or TRBV6-3 and TRBJ2-7, with 13 bases aligning to TRBD2. The CDR3 has 16 amino acids. The ends lost 6 bases at V and 0 bases at J; junction bases unmatched: 5. The germline V gene has CDR1 MNHEY and CDR2 SVGEGT. The CDR3 region is CASRGLAGPSSYEQYF. CDR3 nucleotides: TGTGCCAGCAGGGGACTAGCGGGACCGAGCTCCTACGAGCAGTACTTC.

The chain couples TRBV12-3 or TRBV12-4 to TRBJ1-6; D perhaps matches TRBD1 (6 bases). V was clipped by 3 bases and J by 5 bases, with 11 bases between them. This CDR3 is built from 15 residues. The CDR3 protein is CASSLMGADNSPLHF. Here the CDR3 DNA reads TGTGCCAGCAGTTTGATGGGGGCGGATAATTCACCCCTCCACTTT.

This clone was seen more than once but under ten times. The chain employs TRBV25-1 and TRBJ1-1, with D hard to call. Germline CDR1 reads MGHDK; CDR2 reads SYGVNS. CDR3 length equals 14 residues. Trimming took 5 bases from V and 5 from J, leaving 15 bases between them. The DNA for the CDR3 is TGTGCCAGCAGTTCCAACCGGGCCGGGACTGAAGCTTTCTTT. The encoded protein is CASSSNRAGTEAFF.

This clone was seen a few times. The rearrangement links TRBV2 to TRBJ2-1; D is possibly TRBD2 (5 bases). Trimming removed 3 bases from V and 5 bases from J, with 11 bases in between. Germline assignment: CDR1 SNHLY and CDR2 FYNNEI. This CDR3 is built from 14 residues. CDR3 amino acids: CASSEDGLDNEQFF. The CDR3 region has the DNA TGTGCCAGCAGTGAGGATGGACTCGACAATGAGCAGTTCTTC.

This chain uses TRBV20-1 with TRBJ1-4; the D is unclear. Germline V lookup: CDR1 DFQATT, CDR2 SNEGSKA (reference sequence). The CDR3 covers 13 residues. Trimming stripped 0 bases from V and 6 bases from J, with 8 bases between. CDR3 residues: CSARDLEDEKLFF. The CDR3 DNA reads as TGCAGTGCTAGAGATCTGGAGGATGAAAAACTGTTTTTT.

The chain uses TRBV6-1 and TRBJ2-7, with a weak D call TRBD1 (6 bases). V was clipped by 5 bases and J by 2 bases, with 7 bases between them. This CDR3 is built from 12 residues. Germline assignment: CDR1 MNHNS and CDR2 SASEGT. As DNA, the CDR3 is TGTGCCAGCAGTCGGGACACCTACGAGCAGTACTTC. Amino acids: CASSRDTYEQYF.

The CDR3 coding sequence is TGCAGTGCTAGAGCCCCAGGGACAGGCCGGTTTTACGAGCAGTACTTC. Encoded protein: CSARAPGTGRFYEQYF. V is TRBV20-1 and J is TRBJ2-7; 8 bases fit TRBD1. From germline, CDR1 is DFQATT and CDR2 SNEGSKA (reference sequence). CDR3 length: 16 residues. V dropped 1 base and J dropped 4; count of bases not matched to a gene: 12.

The chain couples TRBV11-2 to TRBJ2-7; 8 bases align to TRBD2. The V gene end was trimmed by 0 bases and the J gene end by 5 bases; junction bases not matched to a gene: 9. CDR1 and CDR2 from the germline V gene are SGHAT and FQNNGV. This CDR3 region has 16 residues. CDR3 nucleotide sequence: TGTGCCAGCAGCTTAGACTCCGGCGGGAGGAACGACGAGCAGTACTTC. Amino acid sequence: CASSLDSGGRNDEQYF.

The chain is built from TRBV28 and TRBJ2-1, with 11 bases lining up with TRBD2. The length of the CDR3 is 15 residues. Germline CDR1 is MDHEN and CDR2 is SYDVKM. With 5 bases clipped from V and 5 bases from J, the junction kept 5 bases outside the gene matches. The CDR3 sequence is CASSRTSGRDNEQFF. The CDR3 coding sequence is TGTGCCAGCAGTCGAACTAGCGGGAGAGACAATGAGCAGTTCTTC.

This clone was recorded a few times. The chain has TRBV12-3 or TRBV12-4 and TRBJ2-1; the D gene could be TRBD1 or TRBD2 (5 bases each). This CDR3 is 15 amino acids long. V lost 3 bases and J 7 bases, leaving 16 bases between the germline ends. The CDR3 loop reads CASSLGDGAWNEQFF. For the CDR3, the DNA is TGTGCCAGCAGTTTGGGGGACGGGGCGTGGAATGAGCAGTTCTTC.

The table lists this clone with a few counts. A much larger clone lies one base from this, so it may be a read error. The chain links TRBV12-3 or TRBV12-4 to TRBJ2-3; TRBD2 agrees at 10 bases. The CDR3 totals 17 residues. The CDR3 region is CANSLEREGSRTDTQYF. The CDR3 region has the DNA TGTGCCAACAGTTTAGAGCGGGAGGGGTCACGCACAGATACGCAGTATTTT.

Worth noting for this clone: Relative to the germline gene, one junction end is altered; a read error may explain this. This CDR3 is CASSVGRYNEAFF. The DNA for the CDR3 is TGCGCCAGCAGCGTGGGTCGATACAATGAAGCTTTCTTT. The V call is TRBV6-1, the J call TRBJ1-1; the D is unclear. Looked up from germline, CDR1 is MNHNS and CDR2 is SASEGT. This CDR3 contains 13 residues.

The chain recombines TRBV20-1 with TRBJ2-5, with D possibly TRBD1 on 6 matching bases. The CDR3 is 14 amino acids. CDR1 and CDR2 (germline): DFQATT, SNEGSKA (reference sequence). V was shortened by 3 bases and J by 5 bases, with 16 bases between the two germline ends. In nucleotides, the CDR3 is TGCAGTGCTAGGTCGCAGGGTAGGGGGGAGACCCAGTACTTC. This gives the protein CSARSQGRGETQYF.

The CDR3 nucleotides read TGCAGTGCTAGTACGCAGGGGAACTATGGCTACACCTTC. Its protein is CSASTQGNYGYTF. The chain links TRBV20-1 to TRBJ1-2; the D gene is possibly TRBD1 (6 bases). With 3 bases removed from V and 2 bases from J, the gap between germline ends came to 10 bases. This CDR3 is built from 13 residues. The germline V gene encodes CDR1 DFQATT and CDR2 SNEGSKA (reference sequence).

This clone was seen only a few times. This chain links TRBV28 with TRBJ1-6, with D unresolved. The CDR3 consists of 14 residues. V lost 3 bases and J 6 bases, leaving 9 bases between the germline ends. CDR1 is MDHEN, CDR2 SYDVKM, per germline. The CDR3 is CASSFLTRNSPLHF. The CDR3 DNA follows: TGTGCCAGCAGTTTTTTAACGCGTAATTCACCCCTCCACTTT.